Below, 27 T cell receptor beta chains from the same sample are listed, as sequenced in a study of memory B cells and T cells in multiple sclerosis. Here immunoSEQ multiplex PCR was the method, and the copy in TCRdb shows in-frame clones only, minus some. The table includes 13,000 to 15,000 clones, 69% detected once. Material: memory (CD45RO+) CD4+ T cells from blood. The source of these receptors is a human donor with multiple sclerosis.

CDR3 sequence (DNA): TGTGCCAGCAGCTTTTGGGACAGGGTAGGCGAGCAGTACTTC. This gives the protein CASSFWDRVGEQYF. The chain recombines TRBV7-2 with TRBJ2-7, with TRBD1 matching 9 bases. Germline V CDR1 and CDR2: SGHTA, FQGNSA. The CDR3 is 14 amino acids. J gave up 6 bases and V 3 bases, and 6 bases lay outside the gene matches. The full variable domain, rest sourced from reference TRBV7-2 and TRBJ2-7, is GAGVSQSPSNKVTEKGKDVELRCDPISGHTALYWYRQSLGQGLEFLIYFQGNSAPDKSGLPSDRFSAERTGGSVSTLTIQRTQQEDSAVYLCASSFWDRVGEQYFGPGTRLTVT.

The chain recombines TRBV29-1 with TRBJ1-1; no definite D call. This CDR3 has 12 amino acids. Trimming left V 4 bases short and J 8 bases short, with 14 bases between. Germline assignment: CDR1 SQVTM and CDR2 ANQGSEA. Here the CDR3 reads CSVVRGGWEAFF. The CDR3 nucleotides read TGCAGCGTTGTCCGGGGTGGATGGGAAGCTTTCTTT.

This clone was seen a single time. The rearrangement links TRBV9 to TRBJ1-4; D might be TRBD1 (5 bases). CDR1 is SGDLS and CDR2 is YYNGEE in the germline V gene. There are 15 residues in the CDR3. V shed 3 bases and J shed 4 bases, with 13 bases lying between them. CDR3 amino acids: CASSGDRQRNEKLFF. CDR3 DNA sequence: TGTGCCAGCAGCGGTGATCGACAGCGTAATGAAAAACTGTTTTTT.

This sequence joins TRBV2 and TRBJ2-1; 9 nucleotides line up with TRBD2. CDR1 SNHLY and CDR2 FYNNEI come from the germline V gene. This CDR3 is built from 14 residues. Trimming cost V 4 bases and J 4 bases; bases outside gene matches: 2. As DNA, the CDR3 is TGTGCCAGCAGTGCTAGCGGGATATACAATGAGCAGTTCTTC. Translating it yields CASSASGIYNEQFF.

This clone was detected a few times. The V gene is TRBV6-1, the J gene TRBJ1-4; D is unclear. The V gene lost 2 bases and the J gene lost 3 bases, with 7 bases spanning the gap. The germline V gene has CDR1 MNHNS and CDR2 SASEGT. The CDR3 has 14 residues. CDR3 sequence (DNA): TGTGCCAGCAGTGAAACTGCTGCTAATGAAAAACTGTTTTTT. Protein sequence: CASSETAANEKLFF.

The V gene is TRBV28, the J gene TRBJ1-4; D gene ambiguous. The V and J ends lost 4 bases and 7 bases respectively, with 16 bases between them. The CDR3 runs 15 residues. Germline-derived CDR1 and CDR2 are MDHEN and SYDVKM. This CDR3 is CASSSRHPGGEKLFF. In DNA, the CDR3 is TGTGCCAGCAGTTCCAGACACCCGGGAGGTGAAAAACTGTTTTTT.

The chain has TRBV11-3 and TRBJ2-1; weak D call: TRBD2 (5 bases). V was shortened by 1 base and J by 6 bases, with 13 bases between the two germline ends. Germline CDR1 and CDR2: SGHNT and YENEEA. The CDR3 covers 15 residues. CDR3 protein: CASSLAGPSSNEQFF. The CDR3 DNA follows: TGTGCCAGCAGCTTAGCAGGCCCTAGCTCCAATGAGCAGTTCTTC. Drawing the rest from reference TRBV11-3 and TRBJ2-1, the complete variable domain is EAGVVQSPRYKIIEKKQPVAFWCNPISGHNTLYWYLQNLGQGPELLIRYENEEAVDDSQLPKDRFSAERLKGVDSTLKIQPAELGDSAVYLCASSLAGPSSNEQFFGPGTRLTVL.

V and J are TRBV6-4 and TRBJ1-5; 8 nucleotides match TRBD1. There are 13 residues in the CDR3. Germline V gene lookup returns CDR1 MRHNA and CDR2 SNTAGT. V gave up 8 bases and J gave up 4 bases; unmatched junction bases: 4. The CDR3 nucleotides are TGTGCCAGCTCTCAGGGGGCGAATCAGCCCCAGCATTTT. It specifies CASSQGANQPQHF.

The chain employs TRBV7-3 and TRBJ2-2; no clear D gene. The CDR3 spans 12 residues. The V end lost 5 bases, the J end lost 8 bases, and 9 bases lay between the germline ends. CDR1 SGHTA and CDR2 FQGTGA come from the germline V gene. The CDR3 nucleotides are TGTGCCAGCAGCGTTGGGCTTGGGGAGCTGTTTTTT. Protein sequence: CASSVGLGELFF.

This clone was seen a single time. This chain joins TRBV7-8 and TRBJ2-5; 7 bases align to TRBD1. CDR3 length: 12 residues. Germline-derived CDR1 and CDR2 are SGHVS and FQNEAQ. J gave up 2 bases and V 7 bases, and 1 base lay outside the gene matches. The CDR3 DNA reads as TGTGCCAGCAACAGGGGTCAAGAGACCCAGTACTTC. Its protein is CASNRGQETQYF. Full variable domain (remainder filled in from reference TRBV7-8 and TRBJ2-5): GAGVSQSPRYKVAKRGQDVALRCDPISGHVSLFWYQQALGQGPEFLTYFQNEAQLDKSGLPSDRFFAERPEGSVSTLKIQRTQQEDSAVYLCASNRGQETQYFGPGTRLLVL.

The rearrangement links TRBV7-9 to TRBJ2-1, with TRBD2 identical over 12 bases. CDR3 length equals 15 residues. Germline values: CDR1 SEHNR, CDR2 FQNEAQ (reference sequence). Trimming removed 5 bases from V and 7 bases from J; junction bases left unmatched: 6. CDR3 amino acids: CASSALAGGPNEQFF. As DNA, the CDR3 is TGTGCCAGCAGCGCTCTAGCGGGGGGGCCTAATGAGCAGTTCTTC.

This clone was detected only a few times. This chain links TRBV5-1 with TRBJ2-1; D call uncertain. The CDR3 contains 15 residues. The V gene lost 4 bases and the J gene lost 4 bases, with 15 bases spanning the gap. From germline, CDR1 is SGHRS and CDR2 YFSETQ. CDR3 coding DNA: TGCGCCAGCAGCCACATTCGCACGACTTACAATGAGCAGTTCTTC. It translates to CASSHIRTTYNEQFF. Full variable domain (outside the CDR3, taken from reference TRBV5-1 and TRBJ2-1): KAGVTQTPRYLIKTRGQQVTLSCSPISGHRSVSWYQQTPGQGLQFLFEYFSETQRNKGNFPGRFSGRQFSNSRSEMNVSTLELGDSALYLCASSHIRTTYNEQFFGPGTRLTVL.

The rearrangement joins TRBV5-1 to TRBJ2-5; 10 bases are shared with TRBD2. CDR1 is SGHRS and CDR2 is YFSETQ in the germline V gene. The CDR3 consists of 15 residues. The ends lost 3 bases at V and 5 bases at J; junction bases unmatched: 7. Written as DNA, the CDR3 is TGCGCCAGCAGCTCTCCTAGCGGGAGTGGCGAGACCCAGTACTTC. This translates into CASSSPSGSGETQYF.

The V call is TRBV6-5, the J call TRBJ1-6, with 10 bases matching TRBD1. There are 14 residues in the CDR3. V gave up 8 bases and J gave up 10 bases; unmatched junction bases: 8. The germline V gene encodes CDR1 MNHEY and CDR2 SVGAGI. The CDR3 DNA reads TGTGCCAGCTCCGGACAGGGGGGAGGATCACCCCTCCACTTT. Amino acids: CASSGQGGGSPLHF.

V gene TRBV5-4 combines with J gene TRBJ2-7, with D possibly being TRBD2 (6 bases). There are 15 residues in the CDR3. Trimming took off 0 bases at V and 1 base at J, with 11 bases between the two ends. In germline, CDR1 is SGHNT, CDR2 YYREEE (reference sequence). The CDR3 sequence is CASSLVGTLSYEQYF. For the CDR3, the DNA is TGTGCCAGCAGCTTGGTAGGGACTCTTTCCTACGAGCAGTACTTC.

This chain connects TRBV6-6 to TRBJ1-5, with 7 bases identical to TRBD1. CDR3 length: 15 amino acids. The ends lost 5 bases at V and 5 bases at J; junction bases unmatched: 9. Germline V gives CDR1 MNHNY, CDR2 SVGAGI (reference sequence). This chain's CDR3 is CASSPRQGPYQPQHF. The CDR3 DNA sequence: TGTGCCAGCAGTCCAAGACAGGGTCCCTATCAGCCCCAGCATTTT.

This rearrangement joins TRBV6-5 to TRBJ1-1, with D possibly TRBD1 on 6 matching bases. The V and J ends lost 6 bases and 3 bases respectively, with 11 bases between them. This CDR3 spans 13 amino acids. Germline V gene lookup returns CDR1 MNHEY and CDR2 SVGAGI. The CDR3 DNA reads TGTGCCAGCAGCCGGACAGCCTACACTGAAGCTTTCTTT. Its translation is CASSRTAYTEAFF.

The chain employs TRBV5-1 and TRBJ2-7, with 8 bases aligning to TRBD2. V was clipped by 0 bases and J by 5 bases; unmatched bases: 7. Germline values: CDR1 SGHRS, CDR2 YFSETQ. The CDR3 runs to 15 residues. The CDR3, as DNA: TGCGCCAGCAGCTTGGGTGGTAGCGGGAACCACGAGCAGTACTTC. This sequence encodes CASSLGGSGNHEQYF.

The chain has TRBV21-1 and TRBJ2-5; TRBD2, the table's D call, was not compared with the DNA. The better agreement between TRBJ2-7 and the DNA end casts doubt on the J call. TRBV21-1 is given as a pseudogene. The CDR3 spans 16 residues. The CDR3 spells CASTPRGGGMSYEQYF. As DNA, the CDR3 is TGTGCCAGCACCCCAAGAGGGGGAGGGATGTCGTACGAGCAGTACTTC.

The chain employs TRBV5-1 and TRBJ2-7; 9 nucleotides match TRBD2. From germline, CDR1 is SGHRS and CDR2 YFSETQ. V lost 4 bases to trimming and J lost 2 bases; unmatched junction nucleotides: 10. The CDR3 runs 16 residues. The CDR3 DNA reads TGCGCCAGCAGCCCTTTAGCGGGAGAGAAAACCTACGAGCAGTACTTC. Its translation: CASSPLAGEKTYEQYF. Complete variable domain (other parts from reference TRBV5-1 and TRBJ2-7): KAGVTQTPRYLIKTRGQQVTLSCSPISGHRSVSWYQQTPGQGLQFLFEYFSETQRNKGNFPGRFSGRQFSNSRSEMNVSTLELGDSALYLCASSPLAGEKTYEQYFGPGTRLTVT.

V and J are TRBV5-1 and TRBJ2-3, with 7 bases that match TRBD2. The germline V gene encodes CDR1 SGHRS and CDR2 YFSETQ. This CDR3 has 13 amino acids. Losses at the gene ends were 1 base for V and 4 bases for J; bases not matched to a gene: 0. The CDR3 protein is CASSLLAADTQYF. The DNA for the CDR3 is TGCGCCAGCAGCTTGCTAGCGGCAGATACGCAGTATTTT.

The chain recombines TRBV27 with TRBJ2-1, with D unclear. With 3 bases removed from V and 0 bases from J, the gap between germline ends came to 6 bases. CDR1 is MNHEY, CDR2 SMNVEV, per germline (reference sequence). This CDR3 contains 14 residues. The CDR3 DNA is TGTGCCAGCAGTTTTACGAGCTCCTACAATGAGCAGTTCTTC. Protein: CASSFTSSYNEQFF.

This clone is categorized as medium-sized. Its ends do not fully match the called genes, so a read error is possible. The chain couples TRBV7-7 to TRBJ2-1; TRBD2 aligns across 10 bases. Per the germline V gene, CDR1 is SSHAT and CDR2 is FNYEAQ (reference sequence). The CDR3 spans 16 residues. Here the CDR3 reads CASSLWPSGRYNEQFF. The CDR3 coding sequence is TGTGCTAGCAGCTTATGGCCTAGCGGGAGATACAATGAGCAGTTCTTC.

Notes on this clone: One end of the junction does not line up with germline, which may come from a read error. The chain employs TRBV9 and TRBJ1-1, with 7 bases identical to TRBD1. The germline gives CDR1 SGDLS, CDR2 YYNGEE. This CDR3 spans 17 amino acids. The CDR3 reads CASSVAQGPPGNAEAFF. CDR3 nucleotides: TGTGCCAGCAGCGTAGCACAGGGGCCCCCGGGGAACGCTGAAGCTTTCTTT.

The rearrangement links TRBV6-5 to TRBJ1-1, with no clear D. The V gene's germline CDR1 is MNHEY and CDR2 SVGAGI. The V end was cut by 6 bases, the J end by 4 bases, with 9 bases between. The CDR3 runs to 12 residues. DNA for the CDR3: TGTGCCAGCAGGGCCGGGAGCACTGAAGCTTTCTTT. Protein product: CASRAGSTEAFF.

The chain employs TRBV5-1 and TRBJ2-3; 7 bases align to TRBD2. Germline CDR1 SGHRS, CDR2 YFSETQ. The CDR3 length is 16 residues. V was clipped by 4 bases and J by 2 bases; unmatched bases: 10. CDR3 in DNA: TGCGCCAGCAGCGAATGGGACTACCGCTCCACAGATACGCAGTATTTT. It is translated as CASSEWDYRSTDTQYF.

The V gene is TRBV6-6, the J gene TRBJ2-7, with D uncertain. Trimming left V 5 bases short and J 7 bases short, with 9 bases between. Germline values: CDR1 MNHNY, CDR2 SVGAGI (reference sequence). The length of the CDR3 is 11 residues. For the CDR3, the DNA is TGTGCCAGCAGTGCCCCACGGGAGCAGTACTTC. It is translated as CASSAPREQYF.